This T cell receptor (beta chain) was sequenced in a study of blood T cell repertoires in COVID-19. Germline lookup yields CDR1 SGDLS and CDR2 YYNGEE. Trimming cost V 4 bases and J 1 base, with 11 bases left between them. CDR3 length equals 14 residues. Clones were sequenced by immunoSEQ multiplex PCR, and TCRdb holds only the in-frame ones, with some missing. Found here are about 390,000 clones, approximately 90% of them singletons; the top ten hold roughly 9.4%. The gene calls are TRBV9 and TRBJ1-1; unclear D gene. Specimen: PBMCs or T cells enriched from blood (not recorded which). The sequence came from a woman aged 45-65 years who had recovered from COVID-19. The CDR3 reads CASSRGVENTEAFF. CDR3 coding DNA: TGTGCCAGCAGCCGTGGAGTTGAGAACACTGAAGCTTTCTTT.